This T cell receptor beta chain was sequenced for a study of blood T cell repertoires in COVID-19. Study details: Samples of COVID-19 (acute and convalescent) were obtained from the United States, Italy and Spain.

In the authors' methods: Reference gene primer amplification yielded estimated nucleated cell counts. Method: immunoSEQ multiplex PCR; TCRdb's copy keeps in-frame clones and lacks some. V and J calls plus clone size are reproduced from that table; the DNA served to infer D and trimming. The sample consists of about 220,000 clones, less than 85% of them appearing once. The germline V gene has CDR1 MNHEY and CDR2 SMNVEV (reference sequence). The CDR3 spans 15 residues. The V gene end was trimmed by 2 bases and the J gene end by 7 bases; junction bases not matched to a gene: 3. Sequenced sample: peripheral blood. V gene TRBV27 combines with J gene TRBJ1-4; 11 nucleotides align to TRBD1. The sequence was obtained from a woman older than 75 with acute or convalescent COVID-19. In nucleotides, the CDR3 is TGTGCCAGCAGTTTAATGGGACAGGGGGGTGAAAAACTGTTTTTT. It specifies CASSLMGQGGEKLFF.